This passage covers 5 T cell receptor beta chains from one sample sequenced in a study of blood T cells in healthy people across ages (dated by TCRdb to the mid-2010s). The protocol used for the library was 5' RACE. The sequencer listed for this sample is Illumina HiSeq 2500. The second PCR ran for about 7 to 11 cycles and used a J-beta primer mix along with a sample-barcoded 5' primer. TCRdb redid the processing of the public reads, applying fastp at Q25 and MiXCR, and retained in-frame beta chains. For every CDR3 protein sequence, its rows merge into one entry that carries the most common genes and DNA. The sample data list fewer than 1 million distinct CDR3 sequences, and more than 40% of these were observed just once. Together, the top ten hold about 21% of the sample. Sequencing was done on a sample of blood. These TCRs come from a man aged 60 to 75 in good health.

V is TRBV27 and J is TRBJ2-2, with D perhaps matching TRBD2 (5 bases). CDR3 length: 13 residues. Germline assignment: CDR1 MNHEY and CDR2 SMNVEV (reference sequence). V was clipped by 3 bases and J by 6 bases, with 8 bases between them. The CDR3, as DNA: TGTGCCAGCAGTTTTGAGGGATCCGGGGAGCTGTTTTTT. This translates into CASSFEGSGELFF.

V gene TRBV12-3 or TRBV12-4 combines with J gene TRBJ1-2; D uncertain. The CDR3 runs 13 residues. Trimming took 7 bases from V and 2 from J, leaving 11 bases between them. The CDR3 DNA follows: TGTGCCAGCAAACCAACAGAAAACTATGGCTACACCTTC. Translation gives CASKPTENYGYTF.

V gene TRBV9 combines with J gene TRBJ2-5; D could derive from TRBD1 or TRBD2 (6 bases each). This CDR3 has 18 residues. Germline values: CDR1 SGDLS, CDR2 YYNGEE. The germline V and J ends were trimmed by 4 bases and 5 bases, with 27 bases remaining between them. The CDR3 DNA reads as TGTGCCAGCAGCTTCCGAGGTGGGGGGCAGGCATCTTTGGAGACCCAGTACTTC. Its protein product is CASSFRGGGQASLETQYF.

The chain carries TRBV3-1 and TRBJ1-4; D gene unclear. There are 11 residues in the CDR3. Germline lookup yields CDR1 LGHDT and CDR2 YNNKEL (reference sequence). CDR3 sequence reads: CACGVNEKLFF. Here the CDR3 DNA reads TGTGCATGTGGGGTAAATGAAAAACTGTTTTTT. Variable domain in full (rest from reference TRBV3-1 and TRBJ1-4): DTAVSQTPKYLVTQMGNDKSIKCEQNLGHDTMYWYKQDSKKFLKIMFSYNNKELIINETVPNRFSPKSPDKAHLNLHINSLELGDSAVYFCACGVNEKLFFGSGTQLSVL.

This clonotype was seen a single time. The V call is TRBV20-1, the J call TRBJ2-5; D not resolved. The CDR3 runs to 15 residues. V lost 0 bases, J lost 1 base, and 12 bases lay in between. Per the germline V gene, CDR1 is DFQATT and CDR2 is SNEGSKA (reference sequence). The DNA for the CDR3 is TGCAGTGCTAGAGATCCTAAGGCCGTCCAAGAGACCCAGTACTTC. Residues: CSARDPKAVQETQYF.